This T cell receptor (beta chain) was profiled in a study of vaccination and CD4 T cells after COVID-19. Sample treatment: approximately nine-day PBMC culture with coronavirus spike peptide pools or control peptides (ViraFEST assay). From germline, CDR1 is ENHRY and CDR2 SYGVKD. The CDR3 is 15 amino acids. Trimming cost V 6 bases and J 0 bases, with 12 bases left between them. The Oncomine TCR Beta short-read assay was applied to DNA of cultured CD4+ T cells. MiXCR, run by TCRdb on the PCR reads, gives a single entry per CDR3 protein. The sample includes around 15,000 distinct CDR3 sequences, roughly half seen only once; the top ten take 13%. As to this clonotype: Its antigen is as yet unknown.

Whole-study results and caveats: With convalescent patients, a median around 86% of reactive clones emerged solely after vaccination.

Sequencing was done on a sample of CD4+ T cells from blood, cultured in vitro. This receptor was identified in a human donor who had recovered from COVID-19. V gene TRBV10-3 combines with J gene TRBJ2-1, with unresolved D. CDR3 DNA: TGTGCCATCAGCTCGCAGAGGACCTCCTACAATGAGCAGTTCTTC. This translates into CAISSQRTSYNEQFF.